The 20 T cell receptor beta chains in this list originate from one sample, sequenced in a study of OX40 agonist ivuxolimab in advanced cancers. TCRdb keeps only in-frame clones here, not all; method: immunoSEQ multiplex PCR. This sample has some 80,000 clones, with about 82% found just once. The sample in question was CD4+ or CD8+ T cells sorted from blood, obtained in a trial of the OX40 agonist ivuxolimab. The receptors shown here come from an adult with an advanced solid tumor such as melanoma, head and neck, liver or kidney cancer.

The rearrangement joins TRBV5-4 to TRBJ1-2, with 8 bases fitting TRBD1. V trimming: 0 bases; J trimming: 4 bases; junction bases outside the gene matches: 5. Per the germline V gene, CDR1 is SGHNT and CDR2 is YYREEE (reference sequence). The CDR3 covers 15 residues. This CDR3 reads CASSLAQGQAYGYTF. The CDR3 DNA reads as TGTGCCAGCAGCTTGGCCCAGGGACAGGCCTATGGCTACACCTTC.

Here the CDR3 reads CASSTRGSGSSYNEQFF. The CDR3 region has the DNA TGTGCCAGCAGTACTCGGGGTAGCGGGAGCTCCTACAATGAGCAGTTCTTC. The V and J genes are TRBV27 and TRBJ2-1, with 9 nucleotides matching TRBD2. V shed 5 bases, J shed 0 bases, and the junction held 8 bases outside the gene matches. The CDR3 has 17 amino acids. Germline loops: CDR1 MNHEY, CDR2 SMNVEV (reference sequence).

The gene calls are TRBV11-3 and TRBJ1-2, with D hard to call. Germline assignment: CDR1 SGHNT and CDR2 YENEEA. The CDR3 is made up of 16 amino acids. The V end was cut by 1 base, the J end by 4 bases, with 16 bases between. The CDR3 nucleotides are TGTGCCAGCAGCTTAGGTCCCTTGACGAATCCCTATGGCTACACCTTC. Its protein is CASSLGPLTNPYGYTF.

This clone was found once. The genes are TRBV19 and TRBJ1-2; 8 bases are shared with TRBD1. The V and J ends lost 3 bases and 4 bases, in that order; junction bases with no gene match: 4. The CDR3 covers 14 residues. Germline V gene lookup returns CDR1 LNHDA and CDR2 SQIVND (reference sequence). CDR3 protein: CASSMGQASYGYTF. CDR3 DNA: TGTGCCAGTAGTATGGGACAGGCCTCCTATGGCTACACCTTC.

This clone was recorded many times. The chain links TRBV2 to TRBJ1-5; possibly TRBD1 for D (5 bases). This CDR3 spans 13 amino acids. Germline values: CDR1 SNHLY, CDR2 FYNNEI. Deletions cut 4 bases from V and 4 bases from J, with 8 bases between. This chain's CDR3 is CASSGGWNQPQHF. The CDR3 bases are TGTGCCAGCAGTGGGGGGTGGAATCAGCCCCAGCATTTT.

The chain employs TRBV12-5 and TRBJ2-1, with 16 bases identical to TRBD2. This CDR3 contains 17 residues. With 3 bases clipped from V and 10 bases from J, the junction kept 9 bases outside the gene matches. The V gene's germline CDR1 is LGHNT and CDR2 FRNRAP. Here the CDR3 DNA reads TGTGCTAGTGGTTTCGCCGGGACTAGCGGGGGGGGATTGGAGCAGTTCTTC. Amino acid sequence: CASGFAGTSGGGLEQFF.

This sequence joins TRBV29-1 and TRBJ1-2, with TRBD1 matching 7 bases. The CDR3 length is 12 residues. The germline V gene has CDR1 SQVTM and CDR2 ANQGSEA. V lost 8 bases, J lost 2 bases, and 5 bases stayed unmatched. For the CDR3, the DNA is TGCAGCTTTTTGGGACAGAACTATGGCTACACCTTC. Translating it yields CSFLGQNYGYTF.

The chain links TRBV6-5 to TRBJ2-3; D possibly corresponds to TRBD2 (7 bases). The CDR3 has 15 residues. Germline V gene data show CDR1 as MNHEY and CDR2 as SVGAGI. V shed 6 bases and J shed 4 bases, with 17 bases lying between them. For the CDR3, the DNA is TGTGCCAGCAGCCGATTGGGGGGGGCCGCAGATACGCAGTATTTT. Encoded protein: CASSRLGGAADTQYF.

The CDR3 region has the DNA TGCGCCAGCAGCTTAGCTAGTAGGAATGAGCAGTTCTTC. Protein product: CASSLASRNEQFF. This chain uses TRBV5-1 with TRBJ2-1, with D uncertain. V dropped 2 bases and J dropped 7 bases, with 10 bases sitting between them. Germline V lookup: CDR1 SGHRS, CDR2 YFSETQ. There are 13 residues in the CDR3.

This CDR3 is CASSQPAGSDTQYF. Written as DNA, the CDR3 is TGTGCCAGCTCACAACCCGCGGGATCGGATACGCAGTATTTT. The rearrangement joins TRBV18 to TRBJ2-3; maybe TRBD2 (6 bases). CDR1 and CDR2 (germline): KGHSH, LQKENI. Trimming removed 4 bases at V and 6 bases at J, with 14 bases between. The length of the CDR3 is 14 residues.

The chain recombines TRBV7-6 with TRBJ2-3; a weak D match, TRBD1 (5 bases). Trimming took off 5 bases at V and 1 base at J, with 19 bases between the two ends. The CDR3 has 17 residues. The V gene's germline CDR1 is SGHVS and CDR2 FNYEAQ. As DNA, the CDR3 is TGTGCCAGCAGCCAACAGGCCCTCCCCGAGGGCACAGATACGCAGTATTTT. Its protein product is CASSQQALPEGTDTQYF.

A few counts support this clone. V is TRBV2 and J is TRBJ1-6; D gene uncertain. Germline CDR1 is SNHLY and CDR2 is FYNNEI. With 6 bases removed from V and 10 bases from J, the gap between germline ends came to 16 bases. The CDR3 length is 14 residues. Here the CDR3 reads CASRTSSPKSPLHF. In nucleotides, the CDR3 is TGTGCCAGCAGAACGTCGAGCCCAAAATCACCCCTCCACTTT.

The chain has TRBV4-1 and TRBJ1-1; possibly TRBD1 for D (5 bases). The CDR3 runs 15 residues. The V gene lost 0 bases and the J gene lost 6 bases, with 14 bases spanning the gap. CDR1 MGHRA and CDR2 YSYEKL come from the germline V gene. The CDR3 is CASSQDRGGNAEAFF. The DNA of the CDR3 is TGCGCCAGCAGCCAAGATCGGGGGGGTAACGCTGAAGCTTTCTTT.

The table lists this clone with a count of one. The chain uses TRBV30 and TRBJ1-5; D is perhaps TRBD1 (5 bases). Germline V gene data show CDR1 as GTSNPN and CDR2 as SVGIG (reference sequence). The CDR3 covers 14 residues. The V and J ends lost 3 bases and 3 bases respectively, with 12 bases between them. CDR3 sequence: CAWSKGLPNQPQHF. CDR3 DNA sequence: TGTGCCTGGAGCAAGGGGCTTCCCAATCAGCCCCAGCATTTT.

This clone appeared once. This sequence joins TRBV7-2 and TRBJ1-3; 9 bases line up with TRBD1. Per germline, CDR1 SGHTA and CDR2 FQGNSA. The trim removed 5 bases at V and 2 bases at J, leaving 7 bases unmatched. CDR3 length: 16 amino acids. The CDR3: CASSPGRTGAGNTIYF. DNA of the CDR3: TGTGCCAGCAGCCCAGGGCGGACAGGGGCTGGAAACACCATATATTTT.

The J gene is TRBJ2-7, the V gene TRBV4-1; 9 bases fit TRBD2. The junction had 9 bases not matched to a gene; V was cut back by 1 base and J by 2 bases. Per the germline V gene, CDR1 is MGHRA and CDR2 is YSYEKL. This CDR3 is built from 17 residues. This CDR3 is CASSQGNSGGLTYEQYF. DNA of the CDR3: TGCGCCAGCAGCCAAGGTAATAGCGGGGGCCTTACCTACGAGCAGTACTTC.

The V and J genes are TRBV6-5 and TRBJ1-2; D is undetermined. V lost 0 bases and J 6 bases, leaving 11 bases between the germline ends. Germline-derived CDR1 and CDR2 are MNHEY and SVGAGI. There are 14 residues in the CDR3. The CDR3 sequence is CASSYSTAKDGYTF. As DNA, the CDR3 is TGTGCCAGCAGTTACTCAACAGCGAAGGATGGCTACACCTTC.

The chain links TRBV6-6 to TRBJ1-2; D possibly corresponds to TRBD1 (6 bases). This CDR3 contains 13 residues. V shed 6 bases and J shed 14 bases, with 22 bases lying between them. Germline V gives CDR1 MNHNY, CDR2 SVGAGI (reference sequence). CDR3 coding DNA: TGTGCCAGCAGCCAAAGGCAGGGGACGGTCCTGACCTTC. This translates into CASSQRQGTVLTF.

The V call is TRBV9, the J call TRBJ2-3; the D is unclear. There are 13 residues in the CDR3. Trimming took off 2 bases at V and 9 bases at J, with 13 bases between the two ends. The V gene's germline CDR1 is SGDLS and CDR2 YYNGEE. The CDR3 sequence: CASSVGSQRTQYF. CDR3 DNA: TGTGCCAGCAGCGTTGGCAGCCAGAGGACGCAGTATTTT. Full variable domain (rest looked up from reference TRBV9 and TRBJ2-3): DSGVTQTPKHLITATGQRVTLRCSPRSGDLSVYWYQQSLDQGLQFLIQYYNGEERAKGNILERFSAQQFPDLHSELNLSSLELGDSALYFCASSVGSQRTQYFGPGTRLTVL.

The gene calls are TRBV6-5 and TRBJ2-7; D not certain. This CDR3 has 12 amino acids. Germline CDR1 is MNHEY and CDR2 is SVGAGI. The V end was cut by 8 bases, the J end by 0 bases, with 8 bases between. CDR3 bases: TGTGCCAGCTCGGGTAGCTCCTACGAGCAGTACTTC. Protein sequence: CASSGSSYEQYF.